This T cell receptor (beta chain) was captured by sequencing in a study of T cell changes during pregnancy in multiple sclerosis. CDR1 and CDR2 (germline): MNHNY, SVGAGI (reference sequence). The V gene lost 7 bases and the J gene lost 2 bases, with 12 bases spanning the gap. This CDR3 has 13 amino acids. Method: immunoSEQ multiplex PCR; TCRdb's copy keeps in-frame clones and lacks some. The profile shows around 50,000 clones, around 94% of them singletons. Material: CD4+ T cells from peripheral blood mononuclear cells, obtained in the first trimester of pregnancy. The receptor was isolated from a female donor with multiple sclerosis, enrolled in a pregnancy study. V gene TRBV6-6 combines with J gene TRBJ2-7; D is possibly TRBD2 (6 bases). The CDR3 nucleotides read TGTGCCAGCACGAGGGACTTGACCTACGAGCAGTACTTC. Translated: CASTRDLTYEQYF.